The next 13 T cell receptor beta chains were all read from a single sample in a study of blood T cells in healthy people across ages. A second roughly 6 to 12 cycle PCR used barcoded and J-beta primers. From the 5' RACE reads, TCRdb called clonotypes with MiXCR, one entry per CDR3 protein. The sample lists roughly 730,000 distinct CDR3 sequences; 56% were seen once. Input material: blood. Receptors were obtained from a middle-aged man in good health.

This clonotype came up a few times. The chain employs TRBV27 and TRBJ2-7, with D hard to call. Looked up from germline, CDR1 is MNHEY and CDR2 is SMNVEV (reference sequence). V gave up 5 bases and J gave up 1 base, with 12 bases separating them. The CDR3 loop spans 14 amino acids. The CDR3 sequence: CASSTGRLSYEQYF. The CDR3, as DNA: TGTGCCAGCAGTACTGGACGCCTTTCCTACGAGCAGTACTTC.

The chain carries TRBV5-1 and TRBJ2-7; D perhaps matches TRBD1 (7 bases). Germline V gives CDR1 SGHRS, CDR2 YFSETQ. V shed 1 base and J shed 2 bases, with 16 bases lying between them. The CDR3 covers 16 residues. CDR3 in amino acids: CASSLFAGQQTYEQYF. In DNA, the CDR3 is TGCGCCAGCAGCTTGTTTGCGGGACAGCAGACCTACGAGCAGTACTTC. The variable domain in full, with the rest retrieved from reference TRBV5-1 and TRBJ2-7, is KAGVTQTPRYLIKTRGQQVTLSCSPISGHRSVSWYQQTPGQGLQFLFEYFSETQRNKGNFPGRFSGRQFSNSRSEMNVSTLELGDSALYLCASSLFAGQQTYEQYFGPGTRLTVT.

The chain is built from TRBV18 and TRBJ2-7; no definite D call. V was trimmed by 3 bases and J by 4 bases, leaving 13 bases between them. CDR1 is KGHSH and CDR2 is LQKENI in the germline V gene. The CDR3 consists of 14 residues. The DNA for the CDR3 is TGTGCCAGCTCACCCGGGCTGCACGAATACGAGCAGTACTTC. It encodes CASSPGLHEYEQYF.

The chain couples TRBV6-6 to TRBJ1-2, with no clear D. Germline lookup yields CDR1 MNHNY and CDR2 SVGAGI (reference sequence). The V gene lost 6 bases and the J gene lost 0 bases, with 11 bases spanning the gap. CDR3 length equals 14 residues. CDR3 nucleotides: TGTGCCAGCAGATCGGAGTCTACTAACTATGGCTACACCTTC. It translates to CASRSESTNYGYTF.

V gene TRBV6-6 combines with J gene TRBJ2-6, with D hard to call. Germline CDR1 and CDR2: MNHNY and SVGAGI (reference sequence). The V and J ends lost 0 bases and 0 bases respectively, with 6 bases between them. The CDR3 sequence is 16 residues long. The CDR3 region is CASSYSVNSGANVLTF. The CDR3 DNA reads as TGTGCCAGCAGTTACTCTGTGAACTCTGGGGCCAACGTCCTGACTTTC.

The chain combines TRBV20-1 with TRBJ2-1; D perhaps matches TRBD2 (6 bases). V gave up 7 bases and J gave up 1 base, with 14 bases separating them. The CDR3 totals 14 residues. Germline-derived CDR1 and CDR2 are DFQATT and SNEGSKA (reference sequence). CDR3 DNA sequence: TGCAGTGGGAGCGGGCCCCTTTCCTACAATGAGCAGTTCTTC. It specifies CSGSGPLSYNEQFF.

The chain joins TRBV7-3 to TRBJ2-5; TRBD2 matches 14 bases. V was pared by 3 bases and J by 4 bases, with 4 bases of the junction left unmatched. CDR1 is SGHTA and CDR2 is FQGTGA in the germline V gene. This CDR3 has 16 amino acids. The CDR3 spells CASSLTGTSGRETQYF. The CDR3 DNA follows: TGTGCCAGCAGCTTGACCGGGACTAGCGGGAGAGAGACCCAGTACTTC. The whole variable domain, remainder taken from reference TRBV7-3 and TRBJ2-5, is GAGVSQTPSNKVTEKGKYVELRCDPISGHTALYWYRQSLGQGPEFLIYFQGTGAADDSGLPNDRFFAVRPEGSVSTLKIQRTERGDSAVYLCASSLTGTSGRETQYFGPGTRLLVL.

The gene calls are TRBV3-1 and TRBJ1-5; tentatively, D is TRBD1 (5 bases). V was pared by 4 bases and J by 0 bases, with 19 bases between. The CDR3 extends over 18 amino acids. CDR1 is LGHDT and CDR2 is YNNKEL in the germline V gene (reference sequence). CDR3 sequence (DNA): TGTGCCAGCAGCCTGACCTTTGGGACGGCAATTAGCAATCAGCCCCAGCATTTT. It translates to CASSLTFGTAISNQPQHF.

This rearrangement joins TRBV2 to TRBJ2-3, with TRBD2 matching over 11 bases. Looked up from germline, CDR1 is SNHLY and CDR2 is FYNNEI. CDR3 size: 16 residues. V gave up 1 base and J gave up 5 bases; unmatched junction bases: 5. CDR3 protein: CASSEETSGALDTQYF. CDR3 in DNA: TGTGCCAGCAGTGAAGAGACTAGCGGGGCGTTAGATACGCAGTATTTT. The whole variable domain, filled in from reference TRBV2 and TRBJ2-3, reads EPEVTQTPSHQVTQMGQEVILRCVPISNHLYFYWYRQILGQKVEFLVSFYNNEISEKSEIFDDQFSVERPDGSNFTLKIRSTKLEDSAMYFCASSEETSGALDTQYFGPGTRLTVL.

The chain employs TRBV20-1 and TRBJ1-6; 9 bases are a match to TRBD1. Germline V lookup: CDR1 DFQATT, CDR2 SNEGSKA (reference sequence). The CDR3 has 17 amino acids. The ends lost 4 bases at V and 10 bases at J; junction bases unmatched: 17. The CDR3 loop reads CSATQPGQGAFWSPLHF. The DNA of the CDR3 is TGCAGTGCTACTCAACCGGGACAGGGCGCATTTTGGTCACCCCTCCACTTT.

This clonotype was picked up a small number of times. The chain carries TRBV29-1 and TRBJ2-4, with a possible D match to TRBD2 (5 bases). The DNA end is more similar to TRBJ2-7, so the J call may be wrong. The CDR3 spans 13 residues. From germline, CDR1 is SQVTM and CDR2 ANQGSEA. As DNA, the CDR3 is TGCAGCGCCCTAGTCGGGAACTCCTACGAGCAGTACTTC. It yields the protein CSALVGNSYEQYF.

The CDR3 loop reads CASRDDRGPYNEQFF. Here the CDR3 DNA reads TGTGCCAGCAGAGACGACAGGGGTCCCTACAATGAGCAGTTCTTC. The chain is built from TRBV7-9 and TRBJ2-1; 8 nucleotides align to TRBD1. CDR1 and CDR2 from the germline V gene are SEHNR and FQNEAQ (reference sequence). This CDR3 spans 15 amino acids. The junction had 6 bases not matched to a gene; V was cut back by 6 bases and J by 2 bases.

The CDR3 loop is CASSLRVTGELFF. Here the CDR3 DNA reads TGTGCCAGCAGTTTGCGCGTCACCGGGGAGCTGTTTTTT. This rearrangement joins TRBV28 to TRBJ2-2; no clear D gene. V was cut by 3 bases and J by 4 bases, with 6 bases left in between. The germline gives CDR1 MDHEN, CDR2 SYDVKM. The CDR3 is made up of 13 amino acids.